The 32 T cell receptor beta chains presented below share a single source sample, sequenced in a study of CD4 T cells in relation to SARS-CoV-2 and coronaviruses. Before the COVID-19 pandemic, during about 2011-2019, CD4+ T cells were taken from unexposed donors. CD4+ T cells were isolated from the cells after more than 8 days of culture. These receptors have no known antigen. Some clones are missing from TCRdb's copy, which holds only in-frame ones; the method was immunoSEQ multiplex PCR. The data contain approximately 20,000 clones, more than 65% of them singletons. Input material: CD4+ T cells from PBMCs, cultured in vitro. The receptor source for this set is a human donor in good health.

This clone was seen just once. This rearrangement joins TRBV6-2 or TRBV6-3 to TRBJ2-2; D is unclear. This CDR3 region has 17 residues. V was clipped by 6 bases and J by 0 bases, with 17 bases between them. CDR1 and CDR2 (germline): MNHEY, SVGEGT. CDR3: CASSQNKKFANTGELFF. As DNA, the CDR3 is TGTGCCAGCAGCCAAAATAAAAAGTTCGCGAACACCGGGGAGCTGTTTTTT.

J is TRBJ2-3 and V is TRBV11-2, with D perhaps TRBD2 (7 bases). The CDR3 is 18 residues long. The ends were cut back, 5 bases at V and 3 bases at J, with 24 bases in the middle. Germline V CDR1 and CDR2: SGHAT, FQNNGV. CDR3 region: CASSPLRGAGASTDTQYF. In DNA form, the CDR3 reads TGTGCCAGCAGCCCTCTCCGGGGGGCAGGGGCAAGTACAGATACGCAGTATTTT.

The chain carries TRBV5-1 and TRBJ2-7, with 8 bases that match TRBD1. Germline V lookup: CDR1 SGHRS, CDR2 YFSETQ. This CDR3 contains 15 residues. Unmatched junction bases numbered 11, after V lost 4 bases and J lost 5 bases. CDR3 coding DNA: TGCGCCAGCAGCATCGCCTTGGACAGGGCCGACGAGCAGTACTTC. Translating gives CASSIALDRADEQYF.

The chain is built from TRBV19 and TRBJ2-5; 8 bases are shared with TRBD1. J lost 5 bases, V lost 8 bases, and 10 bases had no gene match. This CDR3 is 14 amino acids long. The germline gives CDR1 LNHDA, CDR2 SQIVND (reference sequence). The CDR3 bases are TGTGCCAGTGGAGGACAGGGTCGGTTTGAGACCCAGTACTTC. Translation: CASGGQGRFETQYF.

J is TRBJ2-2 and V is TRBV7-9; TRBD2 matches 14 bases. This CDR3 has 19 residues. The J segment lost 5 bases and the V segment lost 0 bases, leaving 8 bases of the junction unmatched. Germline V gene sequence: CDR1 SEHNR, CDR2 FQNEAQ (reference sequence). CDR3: CASSLAEGLAGDYTGELFF. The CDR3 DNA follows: TGTGCCAGCAGCTTAGCTGAGGGACTAGCGGGAGATTATACCGGGGAGCTGTTTTTT.

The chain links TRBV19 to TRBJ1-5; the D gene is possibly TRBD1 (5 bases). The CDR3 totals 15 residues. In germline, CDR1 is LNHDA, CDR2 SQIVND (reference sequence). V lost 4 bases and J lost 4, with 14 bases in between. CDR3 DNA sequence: TGTGCCAGTAGTAAGGTTTCCGGGGGAAATCAGCCCCAGCATTTT. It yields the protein CASSKVSGGNQPQHF.

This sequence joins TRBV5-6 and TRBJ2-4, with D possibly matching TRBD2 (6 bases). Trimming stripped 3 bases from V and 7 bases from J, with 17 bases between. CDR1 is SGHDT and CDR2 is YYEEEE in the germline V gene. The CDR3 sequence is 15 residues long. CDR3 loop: CASSSAGTGGNIQYF. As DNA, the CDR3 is TGTGCCAGCAGCTCCGCGGGGACTGGTGGGAACATTCAGTACTTC.

CDR3 in amino acids: CASSVGGVPDRTYGYTF. The CDR3 DNA is TGTGCCAGCAGCGTAGGGGGGGTTCCCGACAGGACCTATGGCTACACCTTC. The chain employs TRBV9 and TRBJ1-2, with a possible D match to TRBD1 (6 bases). Germline lookup yields CDR1 SGDLS and CDR2 YYNGEE. The CDR3 length is 17 residues. V lost 0 bases to trimming and J lost 4 bases, with 19 bases between them.

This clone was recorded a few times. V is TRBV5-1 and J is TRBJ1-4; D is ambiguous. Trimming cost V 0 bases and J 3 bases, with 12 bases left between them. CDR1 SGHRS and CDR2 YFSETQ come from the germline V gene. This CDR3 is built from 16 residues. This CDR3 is CASSLDSGVANEKLFF. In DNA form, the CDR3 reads TGCGCCAGCAGCTTGGATTCCGGGGTGGCTAATGAAAAACTGTTTTTT.

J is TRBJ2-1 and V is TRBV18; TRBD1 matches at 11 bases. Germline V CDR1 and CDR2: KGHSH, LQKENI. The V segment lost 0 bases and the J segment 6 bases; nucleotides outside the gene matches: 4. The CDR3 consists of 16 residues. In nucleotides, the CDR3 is TGTGCCAGCTCACCACCGTTAGGGACAGGGGGCAATGAGCAGTTCTTC. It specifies CASSPPLGTGGNEQFF.

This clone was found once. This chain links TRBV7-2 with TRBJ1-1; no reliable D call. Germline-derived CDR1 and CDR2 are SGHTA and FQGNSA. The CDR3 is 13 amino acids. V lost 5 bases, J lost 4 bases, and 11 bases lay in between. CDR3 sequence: CASSPRTTTEAFF. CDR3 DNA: TGTGCCAGCAGCCCCCGGACTACCACTGAAGCTTTCTTT.

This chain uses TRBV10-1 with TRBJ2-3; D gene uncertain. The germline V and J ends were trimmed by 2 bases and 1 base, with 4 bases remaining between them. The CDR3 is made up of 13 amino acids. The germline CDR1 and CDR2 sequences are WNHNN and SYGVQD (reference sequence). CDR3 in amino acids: CASSEDGTDTQYF. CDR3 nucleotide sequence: TGCGCCAGCAGTGAGGATGGCACAGATACGCAGTATTTT.

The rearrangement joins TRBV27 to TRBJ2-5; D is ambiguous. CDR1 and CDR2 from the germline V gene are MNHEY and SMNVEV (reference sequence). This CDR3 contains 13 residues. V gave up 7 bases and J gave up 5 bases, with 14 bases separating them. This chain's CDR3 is CASTRVVGETQYF. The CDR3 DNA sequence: TGTGCCAGCACCCGGGTGGTGGGGGAGACCCAGTACTTC.

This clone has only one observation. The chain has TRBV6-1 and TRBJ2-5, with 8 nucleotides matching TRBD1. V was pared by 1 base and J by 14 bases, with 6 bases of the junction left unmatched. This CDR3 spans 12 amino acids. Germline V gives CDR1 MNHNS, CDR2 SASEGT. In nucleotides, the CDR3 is TGTGCCAGCAGTGAAGGCCCGGACAGGGAATACTTC. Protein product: CASSEGPDREYF.

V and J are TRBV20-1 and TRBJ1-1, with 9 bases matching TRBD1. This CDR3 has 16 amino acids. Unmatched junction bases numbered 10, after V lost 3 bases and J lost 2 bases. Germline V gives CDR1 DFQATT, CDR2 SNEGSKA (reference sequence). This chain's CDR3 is CSASTGTGRGNTEAFF. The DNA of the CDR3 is TGCAGTGCTAGTACCGGGACAGGGAGGGGAAACACTGAAGCTTTCTTT.

This CDR3 is CASSPTGLGLLGYEQYF. DNA for the CDR3: TGTGCCAGCAGCCCGACAGGGCTGGGGCTTCTTGGCTACGAGCAGTACTTC. This chain links TRBV5-6 with TRBJ2-7, with 7 bases identical to TRBD1. J lost 3 bases, V lost 4 bases, and 16 bases had no gene match. Per germline, CDR1 SGHDT and CDR2 YYEEEE. This CDR3 contains 17 residues.

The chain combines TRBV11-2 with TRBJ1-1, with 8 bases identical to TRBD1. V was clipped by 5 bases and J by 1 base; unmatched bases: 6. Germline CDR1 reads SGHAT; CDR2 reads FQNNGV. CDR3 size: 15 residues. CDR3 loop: CASSARQGTNTEAFF. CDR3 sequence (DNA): TGTGCCAGCAGCGCCCGACAGGGGACGAACACTGAAGCTTTCTTT.

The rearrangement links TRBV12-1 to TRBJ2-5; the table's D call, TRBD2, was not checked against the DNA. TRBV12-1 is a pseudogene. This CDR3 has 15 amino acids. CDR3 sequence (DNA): TGTGCCAGCAGCTCCGGCCAGGCGACGGGGGAGACCCAGTACTTC. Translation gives CASSSGQATGETQYF.

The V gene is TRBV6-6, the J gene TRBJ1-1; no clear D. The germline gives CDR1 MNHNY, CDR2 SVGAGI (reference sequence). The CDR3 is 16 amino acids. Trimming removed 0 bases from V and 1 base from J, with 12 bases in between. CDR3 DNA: TGTGCCAGCAGTTACTCGAGCGGCTGGGGGAACACTGAAGCTTTCTTT. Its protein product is CASSYSSGWGNTEAFF.

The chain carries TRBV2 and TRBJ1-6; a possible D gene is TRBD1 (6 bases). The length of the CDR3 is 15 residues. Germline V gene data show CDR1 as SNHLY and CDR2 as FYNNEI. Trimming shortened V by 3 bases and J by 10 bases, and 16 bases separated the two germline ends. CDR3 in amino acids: CASSERTGRGSPLHF. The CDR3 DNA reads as TGTGCCAGCAGTGAGCGAACAGGGAGGGGGTCACCCCTCCACTTT.

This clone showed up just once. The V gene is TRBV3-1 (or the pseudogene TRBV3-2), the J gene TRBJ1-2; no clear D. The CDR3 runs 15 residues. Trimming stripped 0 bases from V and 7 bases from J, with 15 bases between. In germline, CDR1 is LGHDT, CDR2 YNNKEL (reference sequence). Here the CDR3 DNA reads TGTGCCAGCAGCCAAGATACTCTTCCCTATAGTGGCTACACCTTC. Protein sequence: CASSQDTLPYSGYTF.

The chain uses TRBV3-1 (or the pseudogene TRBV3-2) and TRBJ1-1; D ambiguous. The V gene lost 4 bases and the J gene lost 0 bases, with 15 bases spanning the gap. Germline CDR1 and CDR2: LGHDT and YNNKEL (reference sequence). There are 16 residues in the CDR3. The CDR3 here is CASSPKTWGLNTEAFF. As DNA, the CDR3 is TGTGCCAGCAGCCCCAAAACTTGGGGATTGAACACTGAAGCTTTCTTT.

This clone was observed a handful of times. The CDR3: CASSFTQANTEAFF. CDR3 bases: TGTGCCAGCAGCTTCACGCAGGCCAACACTGAAGCTTTCTTT. V usage is TRBV7-8 and J usage is TRBJ1-1, with unresolved D. This CDR3 spans 14 amino acids. Trimming took off 3 bases at V and 2 bases at J, with 10 bases between the two ends. Germline CDR1 and CDR2: SGHVS and FQNEAQ.

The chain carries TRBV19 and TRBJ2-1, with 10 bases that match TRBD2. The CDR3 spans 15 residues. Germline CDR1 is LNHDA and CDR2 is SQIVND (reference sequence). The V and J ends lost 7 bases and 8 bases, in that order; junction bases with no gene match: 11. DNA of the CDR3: TGTGCCAGTACCCCACTAGCGGGACGTTTTGATGAGCAGTTCTTC. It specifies CASTPLAGRFDEQFF. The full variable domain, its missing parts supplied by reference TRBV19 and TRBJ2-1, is DGGITQSPKYLFRKEGQNVTLSCEQNLNHDAMYWYRQDPGQGLRLIYYSQIVNDFQKGDIAEGYSVSREKKESFPLTVTSAQKNPTAFYLCASTPLAGRFDEQFFGPGTRLTVL.

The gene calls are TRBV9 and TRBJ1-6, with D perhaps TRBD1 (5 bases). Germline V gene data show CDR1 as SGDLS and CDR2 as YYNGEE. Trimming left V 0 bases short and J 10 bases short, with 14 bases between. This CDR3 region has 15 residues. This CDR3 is CASSVATAWGSPLHF. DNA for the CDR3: TGTGCCAGCAGCGTAGCTACGGCCTGGGGCTCACCCCTCCACTTT.

The CDR3 is CASSYSPAPGREQYF. The CDR3 nucleotides read TGTGCCAGCAGTTACTCCCCGGCACCCGGTCGGGAGCAGTACTTC. V usage is TRBV6-5 and J usage is TRBJ2-7; the D is unclear. V lost 0 bases, J lost 7 bases, and 16 bases lay in between. CDR3 length: 15 residues. Germline assignment: CDR1 MNHEY and CDR2 SVGAGI.

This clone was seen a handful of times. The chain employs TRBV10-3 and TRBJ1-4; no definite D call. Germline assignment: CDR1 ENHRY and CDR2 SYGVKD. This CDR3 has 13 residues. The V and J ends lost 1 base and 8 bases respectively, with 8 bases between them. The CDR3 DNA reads TGTGCCATCAGTGAGTTTTCAGACGAAAAACTGTTTTTT. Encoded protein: CAISEFSDEKLFF.

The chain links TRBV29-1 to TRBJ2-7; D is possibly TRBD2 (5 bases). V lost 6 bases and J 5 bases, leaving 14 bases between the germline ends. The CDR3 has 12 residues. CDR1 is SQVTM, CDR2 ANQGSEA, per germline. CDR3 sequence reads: CSVVAGPDEQYF. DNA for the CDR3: TGCAGCGTCGTGGCGGGTCCAGACGAGCAGTACTTC.

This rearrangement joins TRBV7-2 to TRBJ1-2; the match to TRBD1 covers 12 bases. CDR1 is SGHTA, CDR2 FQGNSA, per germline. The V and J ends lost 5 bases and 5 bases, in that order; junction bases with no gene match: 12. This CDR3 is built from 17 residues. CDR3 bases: TGTGCCAGCAGCCCAAGGGGACAGGGGGCTTTAGAGTATGGCTACACCTTC. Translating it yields CASSPRGQGALEYGYTF.

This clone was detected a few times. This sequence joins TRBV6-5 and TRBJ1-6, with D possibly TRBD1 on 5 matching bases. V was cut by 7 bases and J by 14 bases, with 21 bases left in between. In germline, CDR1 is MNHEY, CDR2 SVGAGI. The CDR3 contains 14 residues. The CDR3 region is CASTTGPSGTALHF. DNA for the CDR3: TGTGCCAGCACCACGGGACCCTCGGGGACGGCCCTCCACTTT.

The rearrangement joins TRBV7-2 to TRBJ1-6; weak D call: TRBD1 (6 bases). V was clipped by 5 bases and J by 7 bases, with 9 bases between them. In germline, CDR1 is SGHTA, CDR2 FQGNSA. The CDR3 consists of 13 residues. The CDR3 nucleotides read TGTGCCAGCAGCAGCAGGGGAAATTCACCCCTCCACTTT. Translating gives CASSSRGNSPLHF.

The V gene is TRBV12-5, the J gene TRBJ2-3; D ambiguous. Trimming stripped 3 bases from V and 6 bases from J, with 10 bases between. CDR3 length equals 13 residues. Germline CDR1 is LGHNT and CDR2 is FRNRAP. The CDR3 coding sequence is TGTGCTAGTGGTTTTAACACACGGGATACGCAGTATTTT. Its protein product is CASGFNTRDTQYF.